This T cell receptor (beta chain) comes out of a study of T cell changes during pregnancy in multiple sclerosis. There are 16 residues in the CDR3. The ends lost 2 bases at V and 4 bases at J; junction bases unmatched: 4. Germline V gene lookup returns CDR1 MNHEY and CDR2 SVGAGI. Using immunoSEQ multiplex PCR, the repertoire was profiled, and TCRdb retains in-frame clones only, with some absent. The repertoire holds roughly 45,000 clones, about 87% seen once, with roughly 1% in the top ten. Sequencing was performed on CD4+ T cells from peripheral blood mononuclear cells, taken in the second trimester of pregnancy. This chain joins TRBV6-5 and TRBJ2-6, with TRBD1 matching 8 bases. This TCR was recovered from a female donor with multiple sclerosis, enrolled in a pregnancy study. The CDR3 spells CASSYRTGTGANVLTF. DNA of the CDR3: TGTGCCAGCAGTTACAGGACAGGGACCGGGGCCAACGTCCTGACTTTC.